Shown below are 32 T cell receptor beta chains from a single sample sequenced in a study of T cells in Graves' hyperthyroidism and ophthalmopathy. Template material for amplifying TCR beta CDR3 regions consisted of RNA transcripts. Using the HTBI primer set, a first-round RT-PCR was run on the TCR CDR3. Each CDR3 protein gets one entry after TCRdb re-called the multiplex PCR reads with MiXCR. The sample includes some 580,000 distinct CDR3 sequences, approximately 16% of them seen just once. The sequenced sample consisted of blood. The receptors originated from a woman aged 40 to 50 with Graves' ophthalmopathy.

This clonotype was observed at least ten times. The chain recombines TRBV11-2 with TRBJ2-7; D is unresolved. Germline CDR1 reads SGHAT; CDR2 reads FQNNGV. The CDR3 is 13 amino acids. V was cut by 1 base and J by 4 bases, with 8 bases left in between. CDR3 protein: CASSLVSGYEQYF. CDR3 coding DNA: TGTGCCAGCAGCTTAGTTTCGGGTTACGAGCAGTACTTC.

In this sample, this clonotype turned up many times. This chain joins TRBV2 and TRBJ2-1; no definite D call. The CDR3 totals 14 residues. V lost 2 bases and J 6 bases, leaving 11 bases between the germline ends. CDR1 SNHLY and CDR2 FYNNEI come from the germline V gene. The DNA of the CDR3 is TGTGCCAGCAGTGAACGGGCCGAGACCAATGAGCAGTTCTTC. Protein sequence: CASSERAETNEQFF.

This clonotype was recorded many times. The CDR3, as DNA: TGTGCCAGCAGCAAACAACGCACAGATACGCAGTATTTT. Translation: CASSKQRTDTQYF. V and J are TRBV11-2 and TRBJ2-3; no reliable D call. The germline CDR1 and CDR2 sequences are SGHAT and FQNNGV. This CDR3 region has 13 residues. Trimming pared 5 bases from V and 1 base from J, leaving 7 bases between.

This clonotype was seen more than once but under ten times. The chain is built from TRBV5-1 and TRBJ2-1; maybe TRBD1 (5 bases). CDR1 and CDR2 (germline): SGHRS, YFSETQ. This CDR3 has 15 residues. V dropped 4 bases and J dropped 9 bases, with 20 bases sitting between them. In nucleotides, the CDR3 is TGCGCCAGCAGCCCACCACGGCAGGGTGTCTCTGAGCAGTTCTTC. Translating it yields CASSPPRQGVSEQFF. Full variable domain (outside the CDR3, taken from reference TRBV5-1 and TRBJ2-1): KAGVTQTPRYLIKTRGQQVTLSCSPISGHRSVSWYQQTPGQGLQFLFEYFSETQRNKGNFPGRFSGRQFSNSRSEMNVSTLELGDSALYLCASSPPRQGVSEQFFGPGTRLTVL.

The chain links TRBV7-2 to TRBJ1-2; D gene uncertain. The CDR3 totals 14 residues. The V end was cut by 5 bases, the J end by 5 bases, with 15 bases between. CDR1 is SGHTA, CDR2 FQGNSA, per germline. CDR3 in DNA: TGTGCCAGCAGCCCGACGCGACCAGGATATGGCTACACCTTC. The encoded protein is CASSPTRPGYGYTF.

In its sample, this clonotype was seen many times. The rearrangement uses TRBV5-1 and TRBJ2-3, with 8 positions matching TRBD1. Per germline, CDR1 SGHRS and CDR2 YFSETQ. CDR3 length: 15 residues. V was clipped by 3 bases and J by 5 bases; unmatched bases: 8. DNA of the CDR3: TGCGCCAGCAGCTCCTCGGGACAGGTTGTAGATACGCAGTATTTT. Translating it yields CASSSSGQVVDTQYF.

This clonotype was seen repeatedly, ten times or more. CDR3: CASSLLRQEGITSEQYF. CDR3 bases: TGTGCCAGCAGTTTACTTAGGCAGGAGGGGATCACGAGCGAGCAGTACTTC. The chain couples TRBV12-3 or TRBV12-4 to TRBJ2-7, with a possible D match to TRBD2 (6 bases). V was clipped by 2 bases and J by 6 bases, with 23 bases between them. This CDR3 is built from 17 residues.

Ten or more counts support this clonotype. The genes are TRBV3-1 and TRBJ1-5; 10 bases match TRBD1. CDR3 length: 14 residues. V shed 1 base, J shed 9 bases, and the junction held 3 bases outside the gene matches. Per the germline V gene, CDR1 is LGHDT and CDR2 is YNNKEL (reference sequence). The CDR3 DNA follows: TGTGCCAGCAGCCAAGGGACAGGGGGAGCGCCCCAGCATTTT. Its protein product is CASSQGTGGAPQHF.

This clonotype was seen a few times. The V and J genes are TRBV27 and TRBJ2-1; possibly TRBD1 or TRBD2 for D (5 bases each). V was clipped by 2 bases and J by 0 bases, with 14 bases between them. The CDR3 runs to 17 residues. The germline V gene has CDR1 MNHEY and CDR2 SMNVEV (reference sequence). In nucleotides, the CDR3 is TGTGCCAGCAGTTTAATGGGCCCAGGGAGCTCCTACAATGAGCAGTTCTTC. Translating gives CASSLMGPGSSYNEQFF.

This clonotype has just one count. The chain recombines TRBV11-2 with TRBJ1-1; D is possibly TRBD1 (5 bases). Germline-derived CDR1 and CDR2 are SGHAT and FQNNGV. V was trimmed by 5 bases and J by 10 bases, leaving 17 bases between them. The length of the CDR3 is 13 residues. The CDR3 spells CASSLGQGGAAFF. CDR3 DNA sequence: TGTGCCAGCAGCCTGGGGCAGGGAGGTGCAGCTTTCTTT.

This rearrangement joins TRBV6-1 to TRBJ2-3; unclear D gene. Germline V gene lookup returns CDR1 MNHNS and CDR2 SASEGT. The CDR3 is made up of 14 amino acids. V gave up 10 bases and J gave up 0 bases, with 14 bases separating them. The CDR3 region is CATSPVTSTDTQYF. DNA for the CDR3: TGTGCCACCTCCCCGGTGACTAGCACAGATACGCAGTATTTT.

This clonotype was picked up many times. The V and J genes are TRBV9 and TRBJ2-3; the match to TRBD2 covers 10 bases. V lost 0 bases, J lost 3 bases, and 13 bases stayed unmatched. The CDR3 is made up of 19 amino acids. Germline CDR1 is SGDLS and CDR2 is YYNGEE. CDR3 sequence (DNA): TGTGCCAGCAGCGTAGGCGCCCTTCTAGCGGGAGCTTCGACAGATACGCAGTATTTT. Translated: CASSVGALLAGASTDTQYF.

This clonotype was counted many times. The V gene is TRBV5-1, the J gene TRBJ2-3; TRBD2 agrees at 10 bases. Germline values: CDR1 SGHRS, CDR2 YFSETQ. The CDR3 consists of 15 residues. The V segment lost 1 base and the J segment 3 bases; nucleotides outside the gene matches: 2. CDR3 coding DNA: TGCGCCAGCAGCTTGACTAGCGGGGCTACAGATACGCAGTATTTT. It specifies CASSLTSGATDTQYF.

A word on this clonotype: A much larger clonotype is one base distant, so this may be a read error. V and J are TRBV11-3 and TRBJ2-5; 11 bases fit TRBD2. This CDR3 comprises 17 residues. Per the germline V gene, CDR1 is SGHNT and CDR2 is YENEEA. Unmatched junction bases numbered 12, after V lost 5 bases and J lost 4 bases. CDR3 nucleotide sequence: TGTGCCAGCAGCCAAGTAGCGGGGGGGCCAGGGGGAGAGACCCAGTACTTC. Its translation: CASSQVAGGPGGETQYF. Based on the CDR3 plus reference TRBV11-3 and TRBJ2-5, the full variable domain is EAGVVQSPRYKIIEKKQPVAFWCNPISGHNTLYWYLQNLGQGPELLIRYENEEAVDDSQLPKDRFSAERLKGVDSTLKIQPAELGDSAVYLCASSQVAGGPGGETQYFGPGTRLLVL.

This clonotype was counted at least ten times. The rearrangement uses TRBV28 and TRBJ2-7, with unresolved D. Deletions cut 5 bases from V and 7 bases from J, with 9 bases between. The germline V gene has CDR1 MDHEN and CDR2 SYDVKM. The CDR3 is 11 residues long. In DNA form, the CDR3 reads TGTGCCAGCAGTGCCGACCAAGAGCAGTACTTC. This gives the protein CASSADQEQYF.

This clonotype was seen many times. This chain uses TRBV12-3 or TRBV12-4 with TRBJ1-3, with TRBD1 as a possible D gene (5 bases). CDR3 length: 16 residues. The V end was cut by 8 bases, the J end by 2 bases, with 19 bases between. CDR3 loop: CASLALWAGAGNTIYF. The CDR3, as DNA: TGTGCCAGCCTCGCTCTATGGGCGGGGGCTGGAAACACCATATATTTT.

This clonotype was seen once. At one end, the junction sequence differs from germline, possibly due to a read error. The rearrangement joins TRBV2 to TRBJ2-3, with D maybe TRBD2 (6 bases). This CDR3 has 14 residues. From germline, CDR1 is SNHLY and CDR2 FYNNEI. The CDR3 nucleotides are TGTGTCAGCAGCCAGGGCGGGGGCACAGATACGCAGTATTTT. It encodes CVSSQGGGTDTQYF.

This clonotype was counted once. The gene calls are TRBV20-1 and TRBJ1-6, with D unclear. The CDR3 covers 15 residues. Trimming took 6 bases from V and 0 from J, leaving 12 bases between them. Per germline, CDR1 DFQATT and CDR2 SNEGSKA (reference sequence). The DNA of the CDR3 is TGCAGTGCGCGAGAGGGAAGCTCCTATAATTCACCCCTCCACTTT. Residues: CSAREGSSYNSPLHF.

This clonotype was recorded many times. The V call is TRBV27, the J call TRBJ2-3, with 8 bases lining up with TRBD1. The V gene's germline CDR1 is MNHEY and CDR2 SMNVEV (reference sequence). CDR3 length: 15 amino acids. With V trimmed by 5 bases and J by 2 bases, 6 bases remained unmatched. The CDR3 loop is CASSTWTGPTDTQYF. The CDR3 nucleotides are TGTGCCAGCAGTACCTGGACAGGGCCCACAGATACGCAGTATTTT.

This clonotype showed up just a few times. V gene TRBV5-1 combines with J gene TRBJ1-4; possible D gene TRBD1, 5 bases. The CDR3 length is 14 residues. Trimming cost V 4 bases and J 3 bases, with 10 bases left between them. Germline values: CDR1 SGHRS, CDR2 YFSETQ. Here the CDR3 reads CASSPGGPNEKLFF. The CDR3 coding sequence is TGCGCCAGCAGCCCGGGGGGACCTAATGAAAAACTGTTTTTT.

This clonotype was seen ten or more times. The rearrangement joins TRBV6-1 to TRBJ1-2, with unresolved D. Trimming shortened V by 7 bases and J by 3 bases, and 6 bases separated the two germline ends. Germline lookup yields CDR1 MNHNS and CDR2 SASEGT. The CDR3 runs 11 residues. This chain's CDR3 is CASKLDYGYTF. The CDR3 DNA is TGTGCCAGCAAGCTTGACTATGGCTACACCTTC.

The sample holds many counts of this clonotype. The V gene is TRBV5-1, the J gene TRBJ2-7; either TRBD1 or TRBD2 may fit D (5 bases each). This CDR3 spans 14 amino acids. Germline CDR1 SGHRS, CDR2 YFSETQ. Between the trimmed V and J ends, which lost 5 bases and 0 bases, there was a span of 12 bases. The CDR3 reads CASSYGTGSYEQYF. CDR3 bases: TGCGCCAGCAGTTACGGGACGGGCTCCTACGAGCAGTACTTC.

The chain couples TRBV20-1 to TRBJ1-5; D is undetermined. The CDR3 extends over 12 amino acids. Trimming left V 6 bases short and J 3 bases short, with 9 bases between. Per the germline V gene, CDR1 is DFQATT and CDR2 is SNEGSKA (reference sequence). The CDR3 sequence is CSAGQTNQPQHF. DNA for the CDR3: TGCAGTGCGGGTCAAACCAATCAGCCCCAGCATTTT.

This clonotype occurred a few times. The CDR3 coding sequence is TGTGCCAGCAGTTTCGGCCCTCAAGAGCAGTTCTTC. Protein product: CASSFGPQEQFF. V usage is TRBV27 and J usage is TRBJ2-1; no reliable D call. V was shortened by 3 bases and J by 10 bases, with 10 bases between the two germline ends. The CDR3 has 12 residues. Per the germline V gene, CDR1 is MNHEY and CDR2 is SMNVEV (reference sequence).

The table lists this clonotype with many counts. The chain combines TRBV11-2 with TRBJ1-5; no definite D call. Trimming pared 1 base from V and 7 bases from J, leaving 8 bases between. This CDR3 contains 13 residues. Germline V gene sequence: CDR1 SGHAT, CDR2 FQNNGV. CDR3 sequence reads: CASSLGIEQPQHF. The CDR3 region has the DNA TGTGCCAGCAGCTTAGGAATCGAACAGCCCCAGCATTTT.

This clonotype was picked up many times. CDR3 nucleotides: TGTGCCAGCAGCCATAACAGGCCCCCTAACTATGGCTACACCTTC. Protein: CASSHNRPPNYGYTF. The V and J genes are TRBV13 and TRBJ1-2; maybe TRBD1 (5 bases). V dropped 5 bases and J dropped 0 bases, with 13 bases sitting between them. Germline loops: CDR1 PRHDT, CDR2 FYEKMQ (reference sequence). This CDR3 is built from 15 residues.

V is TRBV7-9 and J is TRBJ1-6, with 7 bases matching TRBD1. The V gene's germline CDR1 is SEHNR and CDR2 FQNEAQ (reference sequence). This CDR3 spans 14 amino acids. V gave up 4 bases and J gave up 7 bases; unmatched junction bases: 4. The CDR3 region has the DNA TGTGCCAGCAGCTCGGACAGGCAAAATTCACCCCTCCACTTT. It is translated as CASSSDRQNSPLHF.

This clonotype turned up a few times. The V and J genes are TRBV7-2 and TRBJ2-5, with TRBD2 matching over 7 bases. The V gene's germline CDR1 is SGHTA and CDR2 FQGNSA. The CDR3 loop spans 17 amino acids. With V trimmed by 4 bases and J by 4 bases, 15 bases remained unmatched. CDR3 protein: CASSSRGSLLAAETQYF. CDR3 coding DNA: TGTGCCAGCAGCTCCCGAGGGAGCTTGCTAGCGGCAGAGACCCAGTACTTC.

This clonotype showed up many times. This rearrangement joins TRBV5-5 to TRBJ1-1; perhaps TRBD1 as D (5 bases). Per germline, CDR1 SGHKS and CDR2 YYEKEE (reference sequence). V was clipped by 0 bases and J by 6 bases, with 9 bases between them. The length of the CDR3 is 13 residues. The CDR3 loop is CASSLDVGAEAFF. CDR3 sequence (DNA): TGTGCCAGCAGCTTGGATGTGGGGGCTGAAGCTTTCTTT.

The table lists this clonotype with many counts. The J gene is TRBJ2-1, the V gene TRBV7-2; 10 bases match TRBD2. V was clipped by 2 bases and J by 12 bases; unmatched bases: 10. This CDR3 contains 15 residues. Germline values: CDR1 SGHTA, CDR2 FQGNSA. The CDR3 nucleotides are TGTGCCAGCAGCTTACCCGAACTAGCGGGAAAGGGGCAGTTCTTC. Translated, it gives CASSLPELAGKGQFF.

Written as DNA, the CDR3 is TGTGCCATCAGTGTTTCAGGGGGCGGTCAGCCCCAGCATTTT. This gives the protein CAISVSGGGQPQHF. The chain couples TRBV10-3 to TRBJ1-5; 8 bases fit TRBD1. The CDR3 is 14 amino acids. Germline V gene data show CDR1 as ENHRY and CDR2 as SYGVKD. Trimming at V came to 4 bases and at J to 6 bases, leaving 5 bases not matched to a gene.

This clonotype was counted ten times or more. The gene calls are TRBV7-6 and TRBJ2-3; 9 bases agree with TRBD2. This CDR3 comprises 16 residues. V lost 3 bases and J lost 6; bases outside the gene matches: 10. Germline CDR1 reads SGHVS; CDR2 reads FNYEAQ. The CDR3 region has the DNA TGTGCCAGCAGCTTCCCCGGCGGGGGGGCCGTCGATACGCAGTATTTT. Its protein is CASSFPGGGAVDTQYF.